This T cell receptor beta chain appears in the sequencing data of a study of T cells in Graves' hyperthyroidism and ophthalmopathy. Study summary: At initial diagnosis, before any treatment had begun, peripheral blood was obtained.

Graves' hyperthyroidism qualified as stable when ophthalmopathy did not progress within 18 months. The PBMCs were taken from approximately 11 ml of fresh peripheral blood. Amplification of TCR beta CDR3 regions used RNA as the template. The HTBI primer set drove a first-round RT-PCR of the TCR CDR3. Using its own MiXCR run on the multiplex PCR reads, TCRdb lists one record per CDR3 protein. The sample includes about 420,000 distinct CDR3 sequences, more than 15% of them seen just once. Study-level points and caveats: Blood shared most expanded thyroid clonotypes above 0.001.

This clonotype was counted at least ten times. Its antigen is unidentified. Germline-derived CDR1 and CDR2 are SGHTA and FQGNSA. With 3 bases clipped from V and 6 bases from J, the junction kept 5 bases outside the gene matches. The CDR3 is 13 residues long. This rearrangement joins TRBV7-2 to TRBJ2-7; 7 nucleotides line up with TRBD1. The sequencing input was blood. The TCR comes from a woman between 18 and 29 years old with Graves' hyperthyroidism. CDR3 sequence: CASSLGRGIEQYF. DNA of the CDR3: TGTGCCAGCAGCTTGGGCAGGGGGATCGAGCAGTACTTC.